The 26 T cell receptor beta chains listed next were all sequenced from one sample in a study of OX40 agonist ivuxolimab in advanced cancers. Clones were sequenced by immunoSEQ multiplex PCR, and TCRdb holds only the in-frame ones, with some missing. Of about 45,000 clones listed, around 88% are singletons. The starting material was CD4+ or CD8+ T cells sorted from blood, obtained in a trial of the OX40 agonist ivuxolimab. Receptors originate from an adult with an advanced solid tumor such as melanoma, head and neck, liver or kidney cancer.

The rearrangement uses TRBV29-1 and TRBJ2-2; 8 bases agree with TRBD1. The CDR3 contains 14 residues. CDR1 is SQVTM and CDR2 is ANQGSEA in the germline V gene. J was trimmed by 4 bases and V by 4 bases; bases with no gene match: 5. Written as DNA, the CDR3 is TGCAGCGTTGTGCAGGGGGCTGGCACCGGGGAGCTGTTTTTT. Protein product: CSVVQGAGTGELFF.

This clone was detected only a few times. The chain carries TRBV27 and TRBJ1-1; D is perhaps TRBD1 (5 bases). Germline values: CDR1 MNHEY, CDR2 SMNVEV (reference sequence). V was cut by 7 bases and J by 1 base, with 10 bases left in between. The CDR3 spans 13 residues. The CDR3 DNA sequence: TGTGCCAGCAAATGGGACGGGAACACTGAAGCTTTCTTT. Residues: CASKWDGNTEAFF.

This clone was seen only once. J is TRBJ2-5 and V is TRBV7-9; 10 nucleotides agree with TRBD2. CDR3 size: 17 residues. The V segment lost 2 bases and the J segment 7 bases; nucleotides outside the gene matches: 13. Germline CDR1 SEHNR, CDR2 FQNEAQ (reference sequence). This chain's CDR3 is CASSLSGRASFVGTQYF. CDR3 nucleotide sequence: TGTGCCAGCAGCTTAAGCGGGAGGGCTTCTTTCGTCGGGACCCAGTACTTC.

The chain uses TRBV9 and TRBJ2-5; D possibly corresponds to TRBD1 (6 bases). Per germline, CDR1 SGDLS and CDR2 YYNGEE. Trimming left V 1 base short and J 2 bases short, with 9 bases between. This CDR3 has 14 amino acids. The CDR3 loop reads CASSVTGLQETQYF. CDR3 nucleotides: TGTGCCAGCAGCGTAACAGGGCTACAAGAGACCCAGTACTTC.

J is TRBJ1-2 and V is TRBV5-4, with D maybe TRBD1 (5 bases). CDR1 SGHNT and CDR2 YYREEE come from the germline V gene (reference sequence). V gave up 9 bases and J gave up 4 bases, with 10 bases separating them. This CDR3 contains 11 residues. In DNA, the CDR3 is TGTGCCACAAGGGGTTTCTATGGCTACACCTTC. Its translation is CATRGFYGYTF.

This chain connects TRBV5-3 to TRBJ1-4; TRBD1 might be the D (6 bases). TRBV5-3 is given ORF status, its function remaining uncertain. This CDR3 is built from 17 residues. V was trimmed by 2 bases and J by 7 bases, leaving 21 bases between them. The chain's CDR3 is CARSFRTHRVIGEKLFF. DNA for the CDR3: TGTGCCAGAAGCTTTAGAACTCACAGGGTAATTGGTGAAAAACTGTTTTTT.

The V call is TRBV19, the J call TRBJ1-1; the D is unclear. The CDR3 is 12 amino acids. The V gene's germline CDR1 is LNHDA and CDR2 SQIVND (reference sequence). V was shortened by 4 bases and J by 2 bases, with 5 bases between the two germline ends. The CDR3 DNA follows: TGTGCCAGTAGTAAGGGAAACACTGAAGCTTTCTTT. Protein: CASSKGNTEAFF.

The chain carries TRBV2 and TRBJ2-7; the match to TRBD2 covers 9 bases. Germline loops: CDR1 SNHLY, CDR2 FYNNEI. This CDR3 spans 15 amino acids. V trimming: 2 bases; J trimming: 3 bases; junction bases outside the gene matches: 5. This CDR3 reads CASSEFTSGLYEQYF. The DNA for the CDR3 is TGTGCCAGCAGTGAATTTACTAGCGGGCTCTACGAGCAGTACTTC.

The chain couples TRBV5-8 to TRBJ2-3; tentative D call: TRBD1 (5 bases). In germline, CDR1 is SGHTS, CDR2 YDEGEE. This CDR3 region has 15 residues. The V end was cut by 0 bases, the J end by 4 bases, with 12 bases between. CDR3 DNA sequence: TGTGCCAGCAGCTTGGGTTCAGGGAACCCAGATACGCAGTATTTT. This gives the protein CASSLGSGNPDTQYF. The full variable domain, in which reference TRBV5-8 and TRBJ2-3 provide the parts outside the CDR3, is EAGVTQSPTHLIKTRGQQATLRCSPISGHTSVYWYQQALGLGLQFLLWYDEGEERNRGNFPPRFSGRQFPNYSSELNVNALELEDSALYLCASSLGSGNPDTQYFGPGTRLTVL.

The chain couples TRBV4-1 to TRBJ1-5; 8 nucleotides line up with TRBD1. Germline CDR1 is MGHRA and CDR2 is YSYEKL. This CDR3 region has 14 residues. The CDR3 sequence: CVSNPGQVNQPQHF. As DNA, the CDR3 is TGCGTCTCCAATCCGGGACAGGTCAATCAGCCCCAGCATTTT.

This clone appeared a few times. The chain is built from TRBV6-6 and TRBJ1-6, with 8 bases matching TRBD1. Germline-derived CDR1 and CDR2 are MNHNY and SVGAGI (reference sequence). The CDR3 is 14 amino acids. Unmatched junction bases numbered 8, after V lost 6 bases and J lost 10 bases. DNA of the CDR3: TGTGCCAGCAGCCCTCGGACAGGGAGCTCACCCCTCCACTTT. Protein product: CASSPRTGSSPLHF.

This chain uses TRBV6-5 with TRBJ2-7; TRBD1 might be the D (6 bases). CDR3 length equals 13 residues. Between the trimmed V and J ends, which lost 2 bases and 5 bases, there was a span of 10 bases. Looked up from germline, CDR1 is MNHEY and CDR2 is SVGAGI. CDR3 sequence (DNA): TGTGCCAGCAGTTACACAGGGACCGACGAGCAGTACTTC. Protein: CASSYTGTDEQYF.

The chain combines TRBV7-6 with TRBJ2-1; 11 bases align to TRBD1. Germline trimming cut 5 bases from V and 7 bases from J; bases unmatched to any gene: 4. The CDR3 extends over 14 amino acids. Germline CDR1 reads SGHVS; CDR2 reads FNYEAQ. This chain's CDR3 is CASSPDRGHNEQFF. CDR3 nucleotide sequence: TGTGCCAGCAGCCCGGACAGGGGGCATAATGAGCAGTTCTTC.

The chain recombines TRBV2 with TRBJ2-7; perhaps TRBD1 as D (5 bases). V lost 6 bases to trimming and J lost 4 bases, with 7 bases between them. This CDR3 is 11 amino acids long. Per the germline V gene, CDR1 is SNHLY and CDR2 is FYNNEI. For the CDR3, the DNA is TGTGCCAGCAGGCAGGGTTACGAGCAGTACTTC. This sequence encodes CASRQGYEQYF.

This chain links TRBV6-1 with TRBJ2-7; weak D call: TRBD1 (5 bases). This CDR3 spans 14 amino acids. Per the germline V gene, CDR1 is MNHNS and CDR2 is SASEGT. V was shortened by 6 bases and J by 0 bases, with 12 bases between the two germline ends. CDR3 sequence reads: CASSPWGSSYEQYF. CDR3 nucleotides: TGTGCCAGCAGCCCGTGGGGCAGCTCCTACGAGCAGTACTTC.

This clone is medium-sized by share. The V and J genes are TRBV6-5 and TRBJ1-2, with D perhaps TRBD1 (5 bases). V shed 4 bases and J shed 2 bases, with 11 bases lying between them. The CDR3 extends over 14 amino acids. Germline V CDR1 and CDR2: MNHEY, SVGAGI. For the CDR3, the DNA is TGTGCCAGCAGTTCGGCAGGGTGGAACTATGGCTACACCTTC. This translates into CASSSAGWNYGYTF.

The gene calls are TRBV28 and TRBJ1-4; D unclear. The CDR3 loop spans 16 amino acids. V was pared by 2 bases and J by 0 bases, with 10 bases between. CDR1 MDHEN and CDR2 SYDVKM come from the germline V gene. The CDR3 sequence is CASSLGLGATNEKLFF. Written as DNA, the CDR3 is TGTGCCAGCAGTTTAGGGTTGGGAGCAACTAATGAAAAACTGTTTTTT.

The chain links TRBV9 to TRBJ1-3; D is unclear. Trimming left V 0 bases short and J 0 bases short, with 13 bases between. CDR3 length: 17 amino acids. CDR1 and CDR2 (germline): SGDLS, YYNGEE. The CDR3 loop is CASSVDSVLSSGNTIYF. The CDR3 DNA sequence: TGTGCCAGCAGCGTAGACTCTGTCTTAAGCTCTGGAAACACCATATATTTT.

V gene TRBV9 combines with J gene TRBJ1-1, with TRBD1 matching 8 bases. J was trimmed by 5 bases and V by 3 bases; bases with no gene match: 3. This CDR3 has 13 amino acids. The germline CDR1 and CDR2 sequences are SGDLS and YYNGEE. As DNA, the CDR3 is TGTGCCAGCAGCGGGACAGGGAGGACTGAAGCTTTCTTT. The encoded protein is CASSGTGRTEAFF.

The CDR3 spells CASSRGRENSPLHF. In DNA, the CDR3 is TGTGCCAGCAGCCGGGGACGGGAGAATTCACCCCTCCACTTT. This rearrangement joins TRBV6-5 to TRBJ1-6; tentative D call: TRBD1 (5 bases). Trimming took 6 bases from V and 7 from J, leaving 13 bases between them. The CDR3 length is 14 residues. Germline values: CDR1 MNHEY, CDR2 SVGAGI.

V is TRBV27 and J is TRBJ2-1; 7 bases agree with TRBD1. Losses at the gene ends were 6 bases for V and 3 bases for J; bases not matched to a gene: 8. This CDR3 has 15 residues. Germline V gene sequence: CDR1 MNHEY, CDR2 SMNVEV (reference sequence). The CDR3 coding sequence is TGTGCCAGCAGCCCCACGACAGGGTTCTACAATGAGCAGTTCTTC. Translation: CASSPTTGFYNEQFF.

The rearrangement uses TRBV5-6 and TRBJ2-3; 7 nucleotides match TRBD1. Germline loops: CDR1 SGHDT, CDR2 YYEEEE. V lost 5 bases, J lost 4 bases, and 10 bases stayed unmatched. The CDR3 consists of 15 residues. CDR3 sequence (DNA): TGTGCCAGCAGTTGGGGGACAGCCCCCCCAGATACGCAGTATTTT. Encoded protein: CASSWGTAPPDTQYF.

The chain's CDR3 is CASSLDRTPNYGYTF. DNA of the CDR3: TGTGCCAGCAGCTTAGACCGGACACCGAACTATGGCTACACCTTC. V usage is TRBV11-2 and J usage is TRBJ1-2; TRBD1 is a possible D gene (5 bases). Germline-derived CDR1 and CDR2 are SGHAT and FQNNGV. The CDR3 length is 15 residues. V was cut by 0 bases and J by 2 bases, with 10 bases left in between.

V and J are TRBV27 and TRBJ2-7; D gene ambiguous. The CDR3 runs 13 residues. V shed 2 bases and J shed 1 base, with 6 bases lying between them. Germline CDR1 and CDR2: MNHEY and SMNVEV (reference sequence). CDR3 coding DNA: TGTGCCAGCAGTTTAAGAACATCCTACGAGCAGTACTTC. Its translation is CASSLRTSYEQYF.

The genes are TRBV27 and TRBJ2-1, with TRBD2 identical over 9 bases. This CDR3 has 15 residues. Trimming at V came to 5 bases and at J to 8 bases, leaving 10 bases not matched to a gene. Germline CDR1 and CDR2: MNHEY and SMNVEV (reference sequence). CDR3 nucleotide sequence: TGTGCCAGCAGTCAGGGGACTAGCTTGGGCGATGAGCAGTTCTTC. Encoded protein: CASSQGTSLGDEQFF.

The chain is built from TRBV2 and TRBJ2-7, with D maybe TRBD2 (5 bases). V was shortened by 7 bases and J by 1 base, with 5 bases between the two germline ends. CDR1 is SNHLY and CDR2 is FYNNEI in the germline V gene. CDR3 size: 11 residues. The CDR3 DNA sequence: TGTGCCAGCACGGGGTCCTACGAGCAGTACTTC. This encodes CASTGSYEQYF.